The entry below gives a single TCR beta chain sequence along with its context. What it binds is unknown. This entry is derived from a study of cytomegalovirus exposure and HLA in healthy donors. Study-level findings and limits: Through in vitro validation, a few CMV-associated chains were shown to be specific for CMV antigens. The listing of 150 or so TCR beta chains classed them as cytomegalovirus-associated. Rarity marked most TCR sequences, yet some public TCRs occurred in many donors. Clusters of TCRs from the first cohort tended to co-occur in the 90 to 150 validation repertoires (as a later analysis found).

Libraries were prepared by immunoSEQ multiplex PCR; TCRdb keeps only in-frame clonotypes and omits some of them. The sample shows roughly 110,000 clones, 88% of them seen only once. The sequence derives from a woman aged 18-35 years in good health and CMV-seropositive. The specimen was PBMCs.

CDR3 residues: CASSQVDRGNYGYTF. For the CDR3, the DNA is TGCGCCAGCAGCCAAGTGGACAGGGGGAACTATGGCTACACCTTC. This rearrangement joins TRBV4-1 to TRBJ1-2, with 10 bases that match TRBD1. V lost 1 base and J lost 2; bases outside the gene matches: 1. This CDR3 region has 15 residues. Germline V gene sequence: CDR1 MGHRA, CDR2 YSYEKL.